The entry that follows covers one T cell receptor beta chain sequence. Its specificity is not known. This specimen includes other DNA sequences encoding the same CDR3. From resections taken during corrective heart surgery, the thymus tissue was obtained. Healthy Finnish infants undergoing corrective surgery for congenital heart defects were the donors. CDR1 is LGHNA and CDR2 is YNFKEQ in the germline V gene. This CDR3 region has 16 residues. V was trimmed by 1 base and J by 5 bases, leaving 18 bases between them. Assay: immunoSEQ multiplex PCR; the TCRdb copy retains only in-frame clones and omits some. In the table there are tens of thousands of clones, approximately 97% of which are singletons. The data originate from a study of human thymus T cells. Notes on the study in general: Unrelated individuals were reported by related research to share highly overlapping thymic repertoires.

Sample: thymus tissue. The clonotype originates from a boy less than two years old with a congenital heart defect but otherwise immunologically healthy. The chain recombines TRBV4-2 with TRBJ2-7; perhaps D is TRBD1 or TRBD2 (5 bases each). For the CDR3, the DNA is TGTGCCAGCAGCCAAGCTCACACGGGGCTAGCCGACGAGCAGTACTTC. This translates into CASSQAHTGLADEQYF.